The clone carrying this T cell receptor beta chain was seen a handful of times. Its antigen is currently unknown. The data are from a study of blood T cells in healthy people across ages. Study overall: Template-switching capture recovered about one barcoded beta molecule per two T cells. Study-wide results and caveats: Per-million-T-cell TCR beta diversity fell roughly linearly with age. Since the PBMCs were unsorted, naive and antigen-experienced cells could not be conclusively compared.

Russia was home to the donors, healthy Caucasian individuals aged roughly 6 to 90. This CDR3 region has 15 residues. CDR1 is SGDLS and CDR2 is YYNGEE in the germline V gene. The V and J ends lost 0 bases and 0 bases respectively, with 7 bases between them. Then a second PCR, running roughly 7 to 12 cycles, was carried out with a sample-barcoded 5' primer and a J-beta primer mix. TCRdb called the 5' RACE reads again in MiXCR, with one record for every CDR3 protein. The sample contains over a million distinct CDR3 sequences, 40% to 50% of which appear only once. The receptor was isolated from a woman aged 60 to 75 in good health. The chain has TRBV9 and TRBJ1-5; D unclear. Sequencing input: blood. The CDR3 spells CASSVGPGSNQPQHF. The CDR3 nucleotides read TGTGCCAGCAGCGTAGGGCCGGGTAGCAATCAGCCCCAGCATTTT.